This record covers a single T cell receptor (beta chain). Its antigen is unidentified. The source of the sample is a study of cytomegalovirus exposure and HLA in healthy donors. General study results and limits: In a later analysis, HLA-C alleles had the fewest associated TCRs, DRB1 alleles the most. An observed cluster of highly shared sequence variants was recorded as a likely sequencing artifact.

60 Vbeta and 13 Jbeta primers were used in PCR. TCRdb keeps only in-frame clones here, not all; method: immunoSEQ multiplex PCR. This sample's table has 55,000 to 70,000 clones. Specimen: PBMCs. This sequence originates from a female donor in good health and CMV-seropositive.

CDR3 residues: CAWSVEGFGEKLFF. CDR3 DNA: TGTGCCTGGAGTGTAGAGGGTTTCGGCGAAAAACTGTTTTTT. J is TRBJ1-4 and V is TRBV30; D unresolved. The germline V gene has CDR1 GTSNPN and CDR2 SVGIG (reference sequence). The CDR3 covers 14 residues. Deletions cut 0 bases from V and 8 bases from J, with 13 bases between.